This T cell receptor beta chain was recorded in a study of blood T cell repertoires in COVID-19. The V gene lost 1 base and the J gene lost 0 bases, with 19 bases spanning the gap. The CDR3 length is 18 residues. CDR1 is LNHNV, CDR2 YYDKDF, per germline (reference sequence). The table came from immunoSEQ multiplex PCR; TCRdb's copy has only in-frame clones and leaves some out. The sample has roughly 150,000 clones; around 88% are singletons. The sequence was collected from a human donor in a cohort sampled during active COVID-19. This chain links TRBV15 with TRBJ2-7; TRBD1 is a possible D gene (5 bases). The sequencing sample was made of peripheral blood. CDR3 sequence reads: CATSRGTVGRVVSYEQYF. CDR3 sequence (DNA): TGTGCCACCAGCAGAGGAACTGTGGGCAGGGTTGTCTCCTACGAGCAGTACTTC.